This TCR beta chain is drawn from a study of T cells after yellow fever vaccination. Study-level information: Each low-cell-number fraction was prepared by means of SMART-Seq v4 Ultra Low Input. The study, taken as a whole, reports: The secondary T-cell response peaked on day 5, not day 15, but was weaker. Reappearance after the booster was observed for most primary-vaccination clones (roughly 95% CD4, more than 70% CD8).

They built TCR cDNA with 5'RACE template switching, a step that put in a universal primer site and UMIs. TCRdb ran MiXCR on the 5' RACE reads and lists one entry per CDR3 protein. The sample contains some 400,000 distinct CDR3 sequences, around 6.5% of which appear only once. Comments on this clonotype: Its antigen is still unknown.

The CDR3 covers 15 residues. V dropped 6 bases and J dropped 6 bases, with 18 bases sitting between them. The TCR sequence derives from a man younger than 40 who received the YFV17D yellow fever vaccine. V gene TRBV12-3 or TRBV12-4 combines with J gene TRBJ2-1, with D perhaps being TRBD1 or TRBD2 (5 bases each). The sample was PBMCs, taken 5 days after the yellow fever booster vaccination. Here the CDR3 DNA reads TGTGCCAGCAGCAACCCCGGGGCTAGGGGCAATGAGCAGTTCTTC. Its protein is CASSNPGARGNEQFF.